The 15 T cell receptor beta chains presented below share a single source sample, sequenced in a study of radiotherapy plus CTLA-4 blockade in lung cancer. Profiled with immunoSEQ multiplex PCR; TCRdb holds only in-frame clones, not every one. The sample lists more than 30,000 clones; about 81% were seen once. This specimen was peripheral blood, taken from a patient treated with radiotherapy plus ipilimumab. The receptors were sampled from a human donor with non-small cell lung cancer that progressed on radiotherapy plus ipilimumab.

The CDR3 DNA reads as TGTGCCAGCAGCTTAGGAGGCACCGGGGAGCTGTTTTTT. Translation: CASSLGGTGELFF. The chain links TRBV7-9 to TRBJ2-2, with no clear D. This CDR3 spans 13 amino acids. Between the trimmed V and J ends, which lost 1 base and 4 bases, there was a span of 4 bases. Germline CDR1 SEHNR, CDR2 FQNEAQ (reference sequence).

This rearrangement joins TRBV27 to TRBJ2-1, with 10 bases matching TRBD2. There are 20 residues in the CDR3. CDR1 and CDR2 (germline): MNHEY, SMNVEV (reference sequence). Trimming took 6 bases from V and 3 from J; bases not matched to a gene: 20. The CDR3 is CASRPDRGSGGHHLYNEQFF. In DNA, the CDR3 is TGTGCCAGCAGGCCCGACAGGGGTAGCGGGGGGCATCACCTCTACAATGAGCAGTTCTTC.

Points on this clone: A junction boundary mismatches the germline segment, possibly from a read error. CDR3 nucleotides: TGTGCCAGCAGCTTAGGCGGGGGGAGCTCCCACAATGAGCAGTTCTTC. Its protein is CASSLGGGSSHNEQFF. The chain carries TRBV5-4 and TRBJ2-1; TRBD2 matches at 8 bases. The germline V gene encodes CDR1 SGHNT and CDR2 YYREEE (reference sequence). This CDR3 spans 16 amino acids.

A single count supports this clone. The rearrangement uses TRBV18 and TRBJ1-4; D is unresolved. The CDR3 totals 14 residues. Germline V lookup: CDR1 KGHSH, CDR2 LQKENI. Trimming removed 6 bases from V and 1 base from J, with 9 bases in between. CDR3 loop: CASSPVGTNEKLFF. CDR3 in DNA: TGTGCCAGCTCCCCGGTTGGAACTAATGAAAAACTGTTTTTT.

To note about this clone: In the same sample, other DNA sequences code for this CDR3. The chain couples TRBV5-1 to TRBJ1-1; D gene unclear. Germline V gene lookup returns CDR1 SGHRS and CDR2 YFSETQ. This CDR3 spans 13 amino acids. V lost 3 bases, J lost 0 bases, and 6 bases lay in between. This CDR3 reads CASSSQMNTEAFF. For the CDR3, the DNA is TGCGCCAGCAGCTCCCAAATGAACACTGAAGCTTTCTTT.

V is TRBV27 and J is TRBJ2-7; possible D gene TRBD1, 8 bases. This CDR3 spans 15 amino acids. The V end was cut by 5 bases, the J end by 3 bases, with 17 bases between. CDR1 and CDR2 (germline): MNHEY, SMNVEV (reference sequence). Here the CDR3 DNA reads TGTGCCAGCAGTGCCGCACAGGGGGGGTTCTACGAGCAGTACTTC. Its translation: CASSAAQGGFYEQYF.

This chain connects TRBV27 to TRBJ2-3, with D perhaps TRBD1 (6 bases). The CDR3 is 14 amino acids. Trimming cost V 8 bases and J 5 bases, with 17 bases left between them. Germline V gene sequence: CDR1 MNHEY, CDR2 SMNVEV (reference sequence). For the CDR3, the DNA is TGTGCCAGCTCCTCGGTCGCCAGGGGAGATACGCAGTATTTT. Translating gives CASSSVARGDTQYF.

This clone was seen just once. The rearrangement links TRBV2 to TRBJ1-2; D gene ambiguous. The CDR3 has 13 residues. Germline CDR1 reads SNHLY; CDR2 reads FYNNEI. The germline V and J ends were trimmed by 2 bases and 6 bases, with 10 bases remaining between them. The CDR3 spells CASSEFSGNGYTF. DNA for the CDR3: TGTGCCAGCAGTGAATTTTCGGGTAATGGCTACACCTTC.

The rearrangement links TRBV7-6 to TRBJ2-7; 7 positions agree with TRBD2. The CDR3 contains 13 residues. With V trimmed by 4 bases and J by 2 bases, 2 bases remained unmatched. Germline loops: CDR1 SGHVS, CDR2 FNYEAQ. The CDR3 region is CASSWGGAYEQYF. In DNA form, the CDR3 reads TGTGCCAGCAGCTGGGGGGGGGCCTACGAGCAGTACTTC.

The V and J genes are TRBV29-1 and TRBJ1-2, with D unresolved. Trimming took off 7 bases at V and 5 bases at J, with 11 bases between the two ends. This CDR3 is built from 11 residues. CDR1 and CDR2 (germline): SQVTM, ANQGSEA. CDR3 nucleotide sequence: TGCAGCGCCCCGGGTCCGTATGGCTACACCTTC. Encoded protein: CSAPGPYGYTF.

This chain connects TRBV7-9 to TRBJ2-5, with 9 bases aligning to TRBD2. Germline V gene data show CDR1 as SEHNR and CDR2 as FQNEAQ (reference sequence). With V trimmed by 5 bases and J by 5 bases, 6 bases remained unmatched. The CDR3 sequence is 14 residues long. CDR3 bases: TGTGCCAGCAGCCGGCGGGGGGGCATTGAGACCCAGTACTTC. Translating gives CASSRRGGIETQYF. Together with reference TRBV7-9 and TRBJ2-5, the CDR3 gives the full variable domain: DTGVSQNPRHKITKRGQNVTFRCDPISEHNRLYWYRQTLGQGPEFLTYFQNEAQLEKSRLLSDRFSAERPKGSFSTLEIQRTEQGDSAMYLCASSRRGGIETQYFGPGTRLLVL.

Only one count was recorded for this clone. J is TRBJ1-4 and V is TRBV27; 11 bases match TRBD1. The CDR3 has 15 residues. Germline V lookup: CDR1 MNHEY, CDR2 SMNVEV (reference sequence). Trimming at V came to 5 bases and at J to 5 bases, leaving 4 bases not matched to a gene. CDR3 region: CASSPRTGGNEKLFF. The CDR3 bases are TGTGCCAGCAGTCCGCGGACAGGGGGCAATGAAAAACTGTTTTTT.

As DNA, the CDR3 is TGTGCCAGCAGTTACTGGTGGGCCGATGAGCAGTTCTTC. Translated: CASSYWWADEQFF. The V gene is TRBV6-6, the J gene TRBJ2-1; D unresolved. Deletions cut 1 base from V and 8 bases from J, with 9 bases between. Germline CDR1 is MNHNY and CDR2 is SVGAGI (reference sequence). The CDR3 is made up of 13 amino acids.

This sequence joins TRBV9 and TRBJ2-1; the D is unclear. Germline loops: CDR1 SGDLS, CDR2 YYNGEE. This CDR3 comprises 16 residues. With 0 bases removed from V and 3 bases from J, the gap between germline ends came to 13 bases. In DNA form, the CDR3 reads TGTGCCAGCAGCGTAGATACGAGCCTGAACTACAATGAGCAGTTCTTC. As protein: CASSVDTSLNYNEQFF.

A single count supports this clone. J is TRBJ2-7 and V is TRBV5-1, with D possibly being TRBD1 (6 bases). V was pared by 0 bases and J by 3 bases, with 13 bases between. The germline gives CDR1 SGHRS, CDR2 YFSETQ. The length of the CDR3 is 15 residues. In nucleotides, the CDR3 is TGCGCCAGCAGCTTGGCTCCAGGACAGTACTACGAGCAGTACTTC. It yields the protein CASSLAPGQYYEQYF.